A selection of T cell receptor beta chains follows, all from one sample in a study of cytomegalovirus exposure and HLA in healthy donors. Sequenced by immunoSEQ multiplex PCR; TCRdb stores in-frame clones only, minus some. The ten top clones account for roughly 8%, within a sample of about 78,000 clones. Input material: PBMCs. The source of these receptors is a female donor in good health and CMV-seropositive. CDR3s include the opening cysteine and the closing phenylalanine or tryptophan. Each record gives: J gene, D gene, V gene, CDR3 DNA, CDR3 protein. A D gene is named only where the DNA matches it firmly.

TRBJ1-1,NA,TRBV10-2,TGCGCCAGCAGTGGTATGAACACTGAAGCTTTCTTT,CASSGMNTEAFF
TRBJ2-3,TRBD2,TRBV29-1,TGCAGCGTTGAGGTAGCGGGGCGTTTCTTTAGCACAGATACGCAGTATTTT,CSVEVAGRFFSTDTQYF
TRBJ1-4,TRBD1,TRBV10-3,TGTGCCATCAGAGCCGGGACAGGGACTGAAAAACTGTTTTTT,CAIRAGTGTEKLFF
TRBJ2-1,TRBD2,TRBV4-3,TGCGCCAGCAGCCAAGATGTGGGTCGGACTAGTCCGGACACGTTCTTC,CASSQDVGRTSPDTFF
TRBJ1-5,NA,TRBV7-9,TGTGCCAGCAGCCGCGACAGTAGCAATCAGCCCCAGCATTTT,CASSRDSSNQPQHF
TRBJ1-1,NA,TRBV9,TGTGCCAGCAGCGTAGATGGGGAGATAGGGGCTTTCTTT,CASSVDGEIGAFF
TRBJ2-3,NA,TRBV9,TGTGCCAGCACCCTTGGACAGGGAGGGACAGATACGCAGTATTTT,CASTLGQGGTDTQYF
TRBJ2-2,TRBD2,TRBV6-1,TGTGCCAGCAGTGAAAGCGGGGGGCATAGCGGGGAGCTGTTTTTT,CASSESGGHSGELFF
TRBJ1-5,NA,TRBV7-2,TGTGCCAGCAGCTTACAGGGCAATCAGCCCCAGCATTTT,CASSLQGNQPQHF
TRBJ2-5,NA,TRBV29-1,TGCAGCGTCCTTCCCTCGTCGGGAGTCGTGGAGACCCAGTACTTC,CSVLPSSGVVETQYF
TRBJ2-7,TRBD1,TRBV7-9,TGTGCCAGCAGCTTCCCAGGGACAGGGCACGAGCAGTACTTC,CASSFPGTGHEQYF
TRBJ1-5,TRBD1,TRBV7-9,TGTGCCAGCAGCTTTTACTCCTCCAGGACAGGGGGCCACCAGCCCCAGCATTTT,CASSFYSSRTGGHQPQHF
TRBJ2-7,TRBD2,TRBV5-4,TGTGCCAGCAGCTTGGGGACTAGCGGGATTTACGAGCAGTACTTC,CASSLGTSGIYEQYF
TRBJ1-1,NA,TRBV10-3,TGTGCCATCAGGGACAGCTTGAACACTGAAGCTTTCTTT,CAIRDSLNTEAFF
TRBJ2-6,NA,TRBV7-2,TGTGCCAGCAGCGTACAGGACTCTGGGGCCAACGTCCTGACTTTC,CASSVQDSGANVLTF
TRBJ2-2,TRBD2,TRBV5-1,TGCGCCAGCATACAGACTAGCGGCTCCGGGGAGCTGTTTTTT,CASIQTSGSGELFF
TRBJ2-6,NA,TRBV15,TGTGCCACCAGCAGAGATCGTGCGGGGGCCAACGTCCTGACTTTC,CATSRDRAGANVLTF
TRBJ1-1,TRBD1,TRBV7-6,TGTGCCAGCAGCTTCCTTCCACGGACAGGGTCCACTGAAGCTTTCTTT,CASSFLPRTGSTEAFF
TRBJ1-2,TRBD1,TRBV30,TGTGCCTGGAGGACCGACAGGGGGGGAGGCTACACCTTC,CAWRTDRGGGYTF
TRBJ2-5,NA,TRBV25-1,TGTGCCAGCAGTGAGGGCCCCCCCTTAGAGACCCAGTACTTC,CASSEGPPLETQYF
TRBJ1-2,NA,TRBV14,TGTGCCAGCAGCCAAGATTTGGCAGAAAACTATGGCTACACCTTC,CASSQDLAENYGYTF
TRBJ2-3,TRBD2,TRBV9,TGTGCCAGCAGCGGAGGGGCGGCGGGGGGGCCAGGTACGCAGTATTTT,CASSGGAAGGPGTQYF